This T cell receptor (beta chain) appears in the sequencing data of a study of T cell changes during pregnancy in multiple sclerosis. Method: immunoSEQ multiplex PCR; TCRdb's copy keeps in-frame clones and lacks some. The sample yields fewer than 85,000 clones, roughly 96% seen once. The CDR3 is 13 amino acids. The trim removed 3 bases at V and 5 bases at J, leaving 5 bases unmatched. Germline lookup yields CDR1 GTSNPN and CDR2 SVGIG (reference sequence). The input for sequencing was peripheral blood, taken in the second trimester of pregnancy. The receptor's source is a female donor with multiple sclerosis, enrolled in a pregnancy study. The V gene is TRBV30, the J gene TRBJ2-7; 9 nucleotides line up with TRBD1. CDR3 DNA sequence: TGTGCCTGGAGCTCGGACAGGGGACACGAGCAGTACTTC. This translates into CAWSSDRGHEQYF.